One sample yielded the 20 T cell receptor beta chains listed below, sequenced in a study of blood T cells in healthy people across ages (dated by TCRdb to 2013 to 2016). The library was obtained by 5' RACE. Sequencing took place on an Illumina HiSeq 2500. A second about 6 to 11 cycle PCR used a sample-barcoded 5' primer and a J-beta primer mix. TCRdb reworked the public reads: Q25 trimming with fastp, MiXCR clone assembly, productive beta chains retained. Under each unique CDR3 protein, matching rows form one entry showing the most common genes and DNA. For this sample the table gives about 510,000 distinct CDR3 sequences, of which around a quarter were detected only once. The biggest ten clones account for approximately 3.6% of the sample. These data also formed part of another study, on T cells of mothers and their children.

Sequenced: blood. These TCRs come from a boy aged 2 to 10 in good health.

This clonotype was counted between two and nine times. The chain has TRBV5-1 and TRBJ2-3, with a tentative D call TRBD1 (6 bases). V lost 1 base and J lost 5, with 14 bases in between. Germline assignment: CDR1 SGHRS and CDR2 YFSETQ. CDR3 size: 15 residues. The CDR3 reads CASSLSRGDLDTQYF. In nucleotides, the CDR3 is TGCGCCAGCAGCTTGTCCAGGGGTGATCTAGATACGCAGTATTTT.

This clonotype was seen only a few times. The chain couples TRBV7-2 to TRBJ2-7; the D gene is possibly TRBD1 (6 bases). Germline CDR1 SGHTA, CDR2 FQGNSA. V lost 7 bases to trimming and J lost 2 bases, with 18 bases between them. The CDR3 covers 15 residues. The CDR3 here is CASTGGFDSTYEQYF. The CDR3 region has the DNA TGTGCCAGCACTGGGGGCTTCGACAGTACCTACGAGCAGTACTTC.

This rearrangement joins TRBV12-3 or TRBV12-4 to TRBJ2-1; TRBD2 is a possible D gene (5 bases). The CDR3 extends over 14 amino acids. V shed 3 bases and J shed 9 bases, with 15 bases lying between them. The CDR3 is CASSLAGGESEQFF. DNA of the CDR3: TGTGCCAGCAGTTTGGCGGGTGGGGAAAGTGAGCAGTTCTTC.

The chain carries TRBV7-2 and TRBJ2-1; possibly TRBD2 for D (5 bases). In germline, CDR1 is SGHTA, CDR2 FQGNSA. Trimming stripped 0 bases from V and 6 bases from J, with 9 bases between. The CDR3 is made up of 14 amino acids. Here the CDR3 reads CASSLASRGNEQFF. The CDR3 DNA follows: TGTGCCAGCAGCTTAGCTAGCCGGGGCAATGAGCAGTTCTTC.

The genes are TRBV29-1 and TRBJ2-2, with 7 bases identical to TRBD2. V shed 2 bases, J shed 4 bases, and the junction held 7 bases outside the gene matches. The CDR3 spans 15 residues. Germline V lookup: CDR1 SQVTM, CDR2 ANQGSEA. The CDR3 DNA reads TGCAGCGTTGAAAGTGGGAGGGCCATCACCGGGGAGCTGTTTTTT. Its translation is CSVESGRAITGELFF.

The genes are TRBV6-2 or TRBV6-3 and TRBJ2-7; D gene ambiguous. V lost 6 bases and J lost 5, with 11 bases in between. Germline assignment: CDR1 MNHEY and CDR2 SVGEGT. This CDR3 spans 12 amino acids. This CDR3 reads CASSQTRDEQYF. CDR3 coding DNA: TGTGCCAGCAGCCAAACCCGGGACGAGCAGTACTTC.

This clonotype has just a few counts. The gene calls are TRBV9 and TRBJ1-4; D is ambiguous. This CDR3 has 14 residues. Germline V CDR1 and CDR2: SGDLS, YYNGEE. V lost 0 bases, J lost 4 bases, and 7 bases lay in between. The CDR3 protein is CASSVGDLNEKLFF. The CDR3 nucleotides read TGTGCCAGCAGCGTAGGGGATCTTAATGAAAAACTGTTTTTT.

This clonotype was seen more than once but under ten times. This chain connects TRBV5-1 to TRBJ2-5; no firm D call. The CDR3 sequence is 13 residues long. The germline V gene has CDR1 SGHRS and CDR2 YFSETQ. With 4 bases removed from V and 1 base from J, the gap between germline ends came to 8 bases. This chain's CDR3 is CASSTPVQETQYF. Here the CDR3 DNA reads TGCGCCAGCAGCACGCCGGTCCAAGAGACCCAGTACTTC.

V usage is TRBV5-1 and J usage is TRBJ2-2, with D perhaps matching TRBD2 (5 bases). Germline loops: CDR1 SGHRS, CDR2 YFSETQ. CDR3 length equals 17 residues. Deletions cut 0 bases from V and 3 bases from J, with 15 bases between. CDR3 nucleotides: TGCGCCAGCAGCTTGGCCGGGGTGTTGCCGCACACCGGGGAGCTGTTTTTT. Its translation: CASSLAGVLPHTGELFF.

The genes are TRBV24-1 and TRBJ2-4; 13 bases match TRBD2. The germline gives CDR1 KGHDR, CDR2 SFDVKD. V shed 3 bases and J 3 bases; nucleotides not matched to a gene: 16. This CDR3 is 21 amino acids long. DNA for the CDR3: TGTGCCACCAGTGATCCCACGACCGAGACTAGCGGGAGGTCGAGCAAAAACATTCAGTACTTC. Its protein is CATSDPTTETSGRSSKNIQYF.

The chain couples TRBV6-5 to TRBJ2-7, with no clear D. Germline V gene sequence: CDR1 MNHEY, CDR2 SVGAGI. V was pared by 5 bases and J by 0 bases, with 11 bases between. The CDR3 is 14 residues long. This CDR3 is CASSRTFSSYEQYF. The CDR3 coding sequence is TGTGCCAGCAGTAGGACGTTCAGCTCCTACGAGCAGTACTTC.

This clonotype came up a few times. The chain has TRBV10-3 and TRBJ2-2; D remains ambiguous. Trimming took 3 bases from V and 6 from J, leaving 14 bases between them. The CDR3 extends over 15 amino acids. Germline loops: CDR1 ENHRY, CDR2 SYGVKD. The CDR3: CAISDQTYGAGELFF. The CDR3 DNA reads as TGTGCCATCAGTGACCAGACTTATGGGGCCGGGGAGCTGTTTTTT.

The J gene is TRBJ1-5, the V gene TRBV15, with D unclear. CDR3 length: 15 amino acids. CDR1 is LNHNV, CDR2 YYDKDF, per germline (reference sequence). The V gene lost 0 bases and the J gene lost 3 bases, with 9 bases spanning the gap. CDR3 bases: TGTGCCACCAGCAGAGATACGACGGACAATCAGCCCCAGCATTTT. Its protein product is CATSRDTTDNQPQHF.

This clonotype was seen a handful of times. CDR3 DNA sequence: TGCAGTGCTTACACTGGGGCTAGCGGGAGTCAAGAGACCCAGTACTTC. Residues: CSAYTGASGSQETQYF. This chain links TRBV20-1 with TRBJ2-5; 10 bases fit TRBD2. CDR1 is DFQATT, CDR2 SNEGSKA, per germline (reference sequence). The length of the CDR3 is 16 residues. J was trimmed by 2 bases and V by 5 bases; bases with no gene match: 11.

Note on this clonotype: Sequence at one end of the junction differs from germline and may be a read error. The chain links TRBV12-3 or TRBV12-4 to TRBJ2-1; possible D gene TRBD2, 6 bases. The length of the CDR3 is 16 residues. The CDR3 protein is CASSLVRLEVSNEQFF. The CDR3 DNA sequence: TGTGCCAGCAGCTTAGTCCGACTAGAGGTTAGCAATGAGCAGTTCTTC.

The V and J genes are TRBV7-9 and TRBJ2-1; the match to TRBD1 covers 9 bases. Trimming removed 5 bases from V and 1 base from J; junction bases left unmatched: 9. The CDR3 runs to 17 residues. Per germline, CDR1 SEHNR and CDR2 FQNEAQ (reference sequence). The CDR3 DNA reads TGTGCCAGCAGCCCCGGACAGGGGAAGGGGTCCTACAATGAGCAGTTCTTC. This translates into CASSPGQGKGSYNEQFF. The full variable domain, in which reference TRBV7-9 and TRBJ2-1 provide the parts outside the CDR3, is DTGVSQNPRHKITKRGQNVTFRCDPISEHNRLYWYRQTLGQGPEFLTYFQNEAQLEKSRLLSDRFSAERPKGSFSTLEIQRTEQGDSAMYLCASSPGQGKGSYNEQFFGPGTRLTVL.

This clonotype was found a few times. CDR3 DNA: TGTGCCAGCAGCCGGGACAGGGAAGGCAATCAGCCCCAGCATTTT. Its translation: CASSRDREGNQPQHF. The V call is TRBV7-9, the J call TRBJ1-5, with TRBD1 matching over 9 bases. The CDR3 covers 15 residues. Trimming removed 5 bases from V and 2 bases from J; junction bases left unmatched: 4. Germline CDR1 and CDR2: SEHNR and FQNEAQ (reference sequence). Full variable domain (remainder filled in from reference TRBV7-9 and TRBJ1-5): DTGVSQNPRHKITKRGQNVTFRCDPISEHNRLYWYRQTLGQGPEFLTYFQNEAQLEKSRLLSDRFSAERPKGSFSTLEIQRTEQGDSAMYLCASSRDREGNQPQHFGDGTRLSIL.

This chain joins TRBV21-1 and TRBJ1-3. TRBV21-1 is tagged as a pseudogene. The CDR3 length is 12 residues. Written as DNA, the CDR3 is TGTGCCAGCAGCAAACGCGGAAACACCATATATTTT. This translates into CASSKRGNTIYF.

The chain is built from TRBV12-3 or TRBV12-4 and TRBJ2-4; 7 bases agree with TRBD2. V lost 3 bases, J lost 4 bases, and 9 bases stayed unmatched. The CDR3 runs 16 residues. The chain's CDR3 is CASSFLRPGGKNIQYF. The CDR3 nucleotides are TGTGCCAGCAGTTTCCTCCGACCGGGGGGAAAAAACATTCAGTACTTC.

J is TRBJ2-3 and V is TRBV12-3 or TRBV12-4, with D unresolved. This CDR3 comprises 15 residues. V was cut by 6 bases and J by 2 bases, with 15 bases left in between. In DNA form, the CDR3 reads TGTGCCAGCAGCCCTAGACTGGTTACCACAGATACGCAGTATTTT. Residues: CASSPRLVTTDTQYF.